Sequencing of this T cell receptor beta chain was carried out in a study of tumor-infiltrating lymphocytes in oesophageal squamous cell carcinoma. The CDR3 spans 15 residues. Germline loops: CDR1 MGHRA, CDR2 YSYEKL. TCRdb itself ran the PCR reads through MiXCR, one entry per CDR3 protein. The top ten clones hold about 40% of a sample with approximately 21,000 distinct CDR3 sequences, more than 30% of them seen once. This receptor was taken from a male donor with esophageal squamous cell carcinoma. Sequenced: esophageal tumor tissue. V gene TRBV4-1 combines with J gene TRBJ2-5; 7 nucleotides agree with TRBD1. With the DNA end fitting TRBJ2-1 better, the J assignment may be wrong. The CDR3 spells CASSQVQQGIYEQFF. DNA for the CDR3: TGCGCCAGCAGCCAAGTCCAACAGGGGATCTACGAGCAGTTCTTC.